The present TCR beta chain was sequenced within a study of cytomegalovirus exposure and HLA in healthy donors. The study, taken as a whole, reports: Whilst most TCR sequences proved rare, a subset of public TCRs occurred across many donors.

Using immunoSEQ multiplex PCR, the repertoire was profiled, and TCRdb retains in-frame clones only, with some absent. This sample carries 55,000 to 65,000 clones, roughly 94% of them seen once, and the ten largest clones take around 5.5%. Trimming left V 3 bases short and J 5 bases short, with 13 bases between. The germline V gene has CDR1 LNHDA and CDR2 SQIVND (reference sequence). The CDR3 runs to 14 residues. A remark on this clone: Its target is not known.

The specimen sequenced was PBMCs. The V and J genes are TRBV19 and TRBJ2-5; tentative D call: TRBD1 (7 bases). This sequence was found in a woman aged 18-29 years in good health and CMV-seropositive. The CDR3 DNA sequence: TGTGCCAGTAGTATTACCCCAGGGGGGGAGACCCAGTACTTC. Translation gives CASSITPGGETQYF. Together with reference TRBV19 and TRBJ2-5, the CDR3 gives the full variable domain: DGGITQSPKYLFRKEGQNVTLSCEQNLNHDAMYWYRQDPGQGLRLIYYSQIVNDFQKGDIAEGYSVSREKKESFPLTVTSAQKNPTAFYLCASSITPGGETQYFGPGTRLLVL.